The 31 T cell receptor beta chains presented below share a single source sample, sequenced in a study of T cell repertoires in cytomegalovirus infection. The antigens for these receptors are not known. TCRdb used MiXCR to reprocess the reads, holding one entry per CDR3 protein. The sample contains approximately 130,000 distinct CDR3 sequences, about 24% of which appear only once. Input material: PBMCs, sequenced either directly or after in vitro stimulation (not recorded which). The receptors come from a human donor in good health (CMV status not recorded). Some clones in this sample may be carry-over from other donors' samples.

V and J are TRBV19 and TRBJ2-6; D not certain. CDR1 is LNHDA and CDR2 is SQIVND in the germline V gene (reference sequence). Trimming removed 0 bases from V and 4 bases from J, with 13 bases in between. CDR3 length: 17 amino acids. The CDR3 is CASSIEARISGANVLTF. The CDR3 DNA reads TGTGCCAGTAGTATAGAAGCGCGCATCTCCGGGGCCAACGTCCTGACTTTC.

This chain uses TRBV4-1 with TRBJ1-4; maybe TRBD1 (5 bases). Germline CDR1 is MGHRA and CDR2 is YSYEKL. V was shortened by 0 bases and J by 7 bases, with 18 bases between the two germline ends. The CDR3 spans 17 residues. DNA for the CDR3: TGCGCCAGCAGCCAAGAGTTCCGGGGCGGGGTGGGTGAAAAACTGTTTTTT. Its translation is CASSQEFRGGVGEKLFF.

This clonotype showed up many times. The chain couples TRBV12-3 or TRBV12-4 to TRBJ2-2; D is possibly TRBD2 (6 bases). Trimming cost V 3 bases and J 0 bases, with 8 bases left between them. CDR3 length equals 15 residues. CDR3 DNA sequence: TGTGCCAGCAGTTTCCGCGGGACGAACACCGGGGAGCTGTTTTTT. It is translated as CASSFRGTNTGELFF.

V and J are TRBV4-1 and TRBJ1-3; D call uncertain. V lost 4 bases to trimming and J lost 2 bases, with 12 bases between them. Per the germline V gene, CDR1 is MGHRA and CDR2 is YSYEKL. The CDR3 is 15 residues long. In DNA, the CDR3 is TGCGCCAGCAGCCCTCGACGGCAGACTGGAAACACCATATATTTT. Translating it yields CASSPRRQTGNTIYF.

This clonotype was recorded many times. The V and J genes are TRBV11-2 and TRBJ1-2; D unclear. From germline, CDR1 is SGHAT and CDR2 FQNNGV. The CDR3 sequence is 16 residues long. V was cut by 0 bases and J by 0 bases, with 11 bases left in between. DNA for the CDR3: TGTGCCAGCAGCTTAGATAAGGCAGTAACTAACTATGGCTACACCTTC. Its translation is CASSLDKAVTNYGYTF.

Only a few counts were recorded for this clonotype. The rearrangement links TRBV2 to TRBJ1-1; D is undetermined. Trimming removed 2 bases from V and 3 bases from J, with 4 bases in between. This CDR3 is built from 12 residues. Germline V gives CDR1 SNHLY, CDR2 FYNNEI. CDR3 loop: CASSEWDTEAFF. Written as DNA, the CDR3 is TGTGCCAGCAGTGAATGGGACACTGAAGCTTTCTTT.

In this sample, this clonotype turned up a few times. The rearrangement uses TRBV6-2 or TRBV6-3 and TRBJ1-5; TRBD1 aligns across 7 bases. Per the germline V gene, CDR1 is MNHEY and CDR2 is SVGEGT. J was trimmed by 3 bases and V by 4 bases; bases with no gene match: 6. This CDR3 is 15 amino acids long. The CDR3 region has the DNA TGTGCCAGCAGTTCCCCGGGACAGCTCAATCAGCCCCAGCATTTT. Encoded protein: CASSSPGQLNQPQHF.

This clonotype was detected only a few times. The rearrangement links TRBV6-1 to TRBJ2-5; D could derive from TRBD1 or TRBD2 (5 bases each). Germline CDR1 and CDR2: MNHNS and SASEGT. V dropped 6 bases and J dropped 4 bases, with 15 bases sitting between them. The CDR3 extends over 14 amino acids. For the CDR3, the DNA is TGTGCCAGCAGCCGGGGACCCATGGGAGAGACCCAGTACTTC. Translating gives CASSRGPMGETQYF.

V gene TRBV27 combines with J gene TRBJ1-5, with 7 nucleotides matching TRBD1. The junction had 7 bases not matched to a gene; V was cut back by 4 bases and J by 7 bases. The CDR3 length is 14 residues. The germline gives CDR1 MNHEY, CDR2 SMNVEV (reference sequence). The CDR3 DNA reads TGTGCCAGCAGTTCGACAGGGACAAGCCAGCCCCAGCATTTT. Translation gives CASSSTGTSQPQHF.

The chain employs TRBV11-3 and TRBJ2-5; 9 bases map to TRBD2. CDR3 length equals 15 residues. Germline lookup yields CDR1 SGHNT and CDR2 YENEEA. The junction had 7 bases not matched to a gene; V was cut back by 5 bases and J by 3 bases. As DNA, the CDR3 is TGTGCCAGCAGCCTGGGACTAGCATACGAAGAGACCCAGTACTTC. Residues: CASSLGLAYEETQYF.

This chain joins TRBV19 and TRBJ1-5; tentative D call: TRBD1 (5 bases). The germline V gene encodes CDR1 LNHDA and CDR2 SQIVND (reference sequence). This CDR3 comprises 18 residues. Trimming took off 5 bases at V and 4 bases at J, with 24 bases between the two ends. CDR3 bases: TGTGCCAGTAGTTTGGCCAGGCAGGGTGTCCGACCTAATCAGCCCCAGCATTTT. Its protein is CASSLARQGVRPNQPQHF.

The chain carries TRBV10-3 and TRBJ2-2; tentative D call: TRBD2 (5 bases). Trimming left V 3 bases short and J 5 bases short, with 10 bases between. The CDR3 contains 14 residues. In germline, CDR1 is ENHRY, CDR2 SYGVKD. The CDR3 DNA reads TGTGCCATCAGTGATGGAGAGGGAACCGGGGAGCTGTTTTTT. Translating gives CAISDGEGTGELFF.

The rearrangement uses TRBV6-6 and TRBJ1-1; D is unclear. Germline-derived CDR1 and CDR2 are MNHNY and SVGAGI (reference sequence). The CDR3 consists of 13 residues. V was trimmed by 5 bases and J by 1 base, leaving 8 bases between them. The CDR3 loop is CASSLDKNTEAFF. The CDR3 DNA follows: TGTGCCAGCAGTCTCGACAAGAACACTGAAGCTTTCTTT.

This clonotype has a count of ten or more. The V call is TRBV7-2, the J call TRBJ1-2, with D hard to call. This CDR3 has 13 residues. Trimming stripped 0 bases from V and 8 bases from J, with 10 bases between. Germline CDR1 and CDR2: SGHTA and FQGNSA. The DNA of the CDR3 is TGTGCCAGCAGCTTAGCTCCTCCCCGGGGCTACACCTTC. It yields the protein CASSLAPPRGYTF.

This clonotype was picked up a small number of times. The rearrangement links TRBV6-5 to TRBJ2-2; the D is unclear. V was clipped by 0 bases and J by 4 bases, with 3 bases between them. This CDR3 spans 13 amino acids. CDR1 MNHEY and CDR2 SVGAGI come from the germline V gene. CDR3 nucleotide sequence: TGTGCCAGCAGTTACTCCGCCACCGGGGAGCTGTTTTTT. It is translated as CASSYSATGELFF.

This clonotype was seen only a few times. The rearrangement uses TRBV7-9 and TRBJ2-1; a weak D match, TRBD2 (6 bases). CDR1 and CDR2 (germline): SEHNR, FQNEAQ (reference sequence). Trimming removed 5 bases at V and 6 bases at J, with 14 bases between. The length of the CDR3 is 14 residues. CDR3 nucleotide sequence: TGTGCCAGCAGCCCTAGTTCGGGGGTCAATGAGCAGTTCTTC. This translates into CASSPSSGVNEQFF. The full variable domain, rest sourced from reference TRBV7-9 and TRBJ2-1, is DTGVSQNPRHKITKRGQNVTFRCDPISEHNRLYWYRQTLGQGPEFLTYFQNEAQLEKSRLLSDRFSAERPKGSFSTLEIQRTEQGDSAMYLCASSPSSGVNEQFFGPGTRLTVL.

The table lists this clonotype with a few counts. This chain joins TRBV6-2 or TRBV6-3 and TRBJ2-7; a weak D match, TRBD1 (6 bases). V was clipped by 10 bases and J by 1 base, with 17 bases between them. The CDR3 totals 14 residues. The germline V gene encodes CDR1 MNHEY and CDR2 SVGEGT. This chain's CDR3 is CATLRTAISYEQYV. For the CDR3, the DNA is TGTGCCACCCTTCGGACAGCAATTTCCTACGAGCAGTACGTC.

The V call is TRBV7-2, the J call TRBJ2-1, with 11 bases matching TRBD2. V shed 2 bases and J 8 bases; nucleotides not matched to a gene: 2. CDR3 length: 14 residues. Looked up from germline, CDR1 is SGHTA and CDR2 is FQGNSA. CDR3 coding DNA: TGTGCCAGCAGCTTAAGACTAGCGGGGCATGAGCAGTTCTTC. Its protein product is CASSLRLAGHEQFF.

The rearrangement uses TRBV11-3 and TRBJ2-1; D assignment may be TRBD1 or TRBD2 (5 bases each). CDR1 and CDR2 (germline): SGHNT, YENEEA. This CDR3 is 16 amino acids long. V lost 5 bases, J lost 0 bases, and 14 bases lay in between. CDR3: CASSAAGTASYNEQFF. The CDR3 coding sequence is TGTGCCAGCAGCGCAGCCGGGACGGCCTCCTACAATGAGCAGTTCTTC. The variable domain in full, completed from reference TRBV11-3 and TRBJ2-1, reads EAGVVQSPRYKIIEKKQPVAFWCNPISGHNTLYWYLQNLGQGPELLIRYENEEAVDDSQLPKDRFSAERLKGVDSTLKIQPAELGDSAVYLCASSAAGTASYNEQFFGPGTRLTVL.

This clonotype has only a few counts. The V and J genes are TRBV19 and TRBJ1-1; D uncertain. From germline, CDR1 is LNHDA and CDR2 SQIVND (reference sequence). This CDR3 contains 15 residues. Trimming cost V 7 bases and J 0 bases, with 15 bases left between them. The CDR3 is CASTPRPTMNTEAFF. In nucleotides, the CDR3 is TGTGCCAGTACCCCTCGCCCGACGATGAACACTGAAGCTTTCTTT.

The rearrangement joins TRBV6-1 to TRBJ1-2, with TRBD1 as a possible D gene (6 bases). Trimming took 2 bases from V and 1 from J, leaving 17 bases between them. The CDR3 has 17 amino acids. Germline V gene lookup returns CDR1 MNHNS and CDR2 SASEGT. CDR3: CASSENSPGANNYGYTF. In nucleotides, the CDR3 is TGTGCCAGCAGTGAAAATTCGCCAGGGGCGAATAACTATGGCTACACCTTC.

The rearrangement uses TRBV12-3 or TRBV12-4 and TRBJ1-1; 8 nucleotides agree with TRBD1. This CDR3 has 14 residues. The V and J ends lost 5 bases and 4 bases, in that order; junction bases with no gene match: 6. In DNA, the CDR3 is TGTGCCAGCAGTCTAAACAGGGGGAGCACTGAAGCTTTCTTT. Translated, it gives CASSLNRGSTEAFF.

A few counts support this clonotype. V usage is TRBV14 and J usage is TRBJ2-3, with 9 bases matching TRBD1. This CDR3 contains 15 residues. V shed 2 bases and J 4 bases; nucleotides not matched to a gene: 4. From germline, CDR1 is SGHDN and CDR2 FVKESK. The DNA for the CDR3 is TGTGCCAGCAGCCAACCGGGACAGGGCGCAGATACGCAGTATTTT. This translates into CASSQPGQGADTQYF. Based on the CDR3 plus reference TRBV14 and TRBJ2-3, the full variable domain is EAGVTQFPSHSVIEKGQTVTLRCDPISGHDNLYWYRRVMGKEIKFLLHFVKESKQDESGMPNNRFLAERTGGTYSTLKVQPAELEDSGVYFCASSQPGQGADTQYFGPGTRLTVL.

The chain carries TRBV5-4 and TRBJ1-1; D not certain. The CDR3 consists of 14 residues. With 0 bases removed from V and 1 base from J, the gap between germline ends came to 7 bases. Germline values: CDR1 SGHNT, CDR2 YYREEE (reference sequence). The CDR3 spells CASSLAVRNTEAFF. CDR3 nucleotides: TGTGCCAGCAGCTTGGCCGTCCGGAACACTGAAGCTTTCTTT.

CDR3 loop: CASSPGTGPGNTIYF. In DNA form, the CDR3 reads TGTGCCAGCAGCCCTGGGACAGGGCCTGGAAACACCATATATTTT. The chain recombines TRBV12-3 or TRBV12-4 with TRBJ1-3, with 9 bases matching TRBD1. V lost 6 bases, J lost 2 bases, and 5 bases stayed unmatched. The CDR3 covers 15 residues.

The chain's CDR3 is CASSPGGGLTDTQYF. As DNA, the CDR3 is TGTGCCAGCAGTCCAGGGGGGGGCTTAACAGATACGCAGTATTTT. The V gene is TRBV28, the J gene TRBJ2-3; the D call may be TRBD1 or TRBD2 (7 bases each). The CDR3 consists of 15 residues. Looked up from germline, CDR1 is MDHEN and CDR2 is SYDVKM. V lost 5 bases to trimming and J lost 3 bases, with 15 bases between them. Supplemented by reference TRBV28 and TRBJ2-3, the full variable domain reads DVKVTQSSRYLVKRTGEKVFLECVQDMDHENMFWYRQDPGLGLRLIYFSYDVKMKEKGDIPEGYSVSREKKERFSLILESASTNQTSMYLCASSPGGGLTDTQYFGPGTRLTVL.

This clonotype was seen only a few times. The V call is TRBV7-9, the J call TRBJ2-3; 8 nucleotides agree with TRBD2. CDR3 length: 16 amino acids. V lost 5 bases and J lost 3; bases outside the gene matches: 10. Germline V lookup: CDR1 SEHNR, CDR2 FQNEAQ (reference sequence). For the CDR3, the DNA is TGTGCCAGCAGCCCACGAGGAGGCGGGAGGACAGATACGCAGTATTTT. It encodes CASSPRGGGRTDTQYF.

Only a few counts were recorded for this clonotype. This chain connects TRBV9 to TRBJ2-5; 9 bases are shared with TRBD1. V lost 3 bases and J lost 5; bases outside the gene matches: 14. CDR1 is SGDLS and CDR2 is YYNGEE in the germline V gene. CDR3 length: 17 residues. This CDR3 is CASSAGEGQGRVETQYF. CDR3 nucleotides: TGTGCCAGCAGCGCCGGAGAGGGACAGGGTAGGGTGGAGACCCAGTACTTC.

The rearrangement joins TRBV15 to TRBJ2-1, with 7 bases lining up with TRBD2. V lost 4 bases and J lost 0; bases outside the gene matches: 3. Germline V gene lookup returns CDR1 LNHNV and CDR2 YYDKDF (reference sequence). This CDR3 comprises 15 residues. For the CDR3, the DNA is TGTGCCACCAGCACCCGGACTAGCTCCTACAATGAGCAGTTCTTC. This translates into CATSTRTSSYNEQFF.

This clonotype was seen a handful of times. The genes are TRBV6-6 and TRBJ2-2, with 12 bases identical to TRBD1. V lost 0 bases and J lost 6; bases outside the gene matches: 5. Germline lookup yields CDR1 MNHNY and CDR2 SVGAGI (reference sequence). CDR3 length equals 17 residues. CDR3 sequence reads: CASSYSPGQGAAGELFF. The CDR3 coding sequence is TGTGCCAGCAGTTACTCACCGGGACAGGGGGCCGCCGGGGAGCTGTTTTTT.

This clonotype was counted only a few times. The chain couples TRBV7-9 to TRBJ2-5; no definite D call. This CDR3 is built from 13 residues. CDR1 SEHNR and CDR2 FQNEAQ come from the germline V gene (reference sequence). Trimming left V 5 bases short and J 9 bases short, with 16 bases between. The CDR3 bases are TGTGCCAGCAGCCCGTCCGGTGCTTTGGCCCAGTACTTC. Amino acids: CASSPSGALAQYF.